The 11 T cell receptor beta chains reported below all come from one sample, sequenced in a study of T-cell reconstitution after alpha-beta-depleted transplantation in children. The library targeted TCRbeta and was prepared with unique molecular identifiers. TCRdb reanalysed the PCR reads using MiXCR and keeps one entry per CDR3 protein. Of 200,000 to 250,000 distinct CDR3 sequences listed, 6.5% to 10% are singletons. Sequencing used PBMCs, mostly from graft donor cells, obtained 180 days after TCRalphabeta/CD19-depleted stem cell transplant. These receptor sequences come from a male patient aged 10 to 17 who had a stem cell transplant for acute lymphoblastic leukemia, so the T cells may come from the graft donor.

At least ten counts were recorded for this clonotype. The chain carries TRBV7-2 and TRBJ2-7, with D perhaps matching TRBD2 (6 bases). The germline V gene encodes CDR1 SGHTA and CDR2 FQGNSA. Trimming took off 5 bases at V and 2 bases at J, with 16 bases between the two ends. The CDR3 has 15 amino acids. CDR3 in amino acids: CASSVRSGPTYEQYF. CDR3 sequence (DNA): TGTGCCAGCAGCGTCCGTAGCGGACCTACCTACGAGCAGTACTTC.

This clonotype was found many times. The J gene is TRBJ2-2, the V gene TRBV9; 7 nucleotides align to TRBD2. CDR1 and CDR2 from the germline V gene are SGDLS and YYNGEE. The CDR3 runs to 18 residues. Losses at the gene ends were 1 base for V and 4 bases for J; bases not matched to a gene: 13. CDR3: CASSVTPEERDPTGELFF. In DNA form, the CDR3 reads TGTGCCAGCAGCGTAACTCCCGAGGAGCGGGACCCCACCGGGGAGCTGTTTTTT.

This clonotype was observed many times. This chain joins TRBV9 and TRBJ2-7; D perhaps matches TRBD2 (5 bases). The germline V gene has CDR1 SGDLS and CDR2 YYNGEE. This CDR3 is 15 amino acids long. V was trimmed by 2 bases and J by 0 bases, leaving 12 bases between them. The DNA for the CDR3 is TGTGCCAGCAGCGTCCTGAGCGGTAGCTCCTACGAGCAGTACTTC. Protein sequence: CASSVLSGSSYEQYF.

This clonotype has at least ten counts. The V and J genes are TRBV7-6 and TRBJ2-7, with TRBD1 matching over 10 bases. V lost 1 base, J lost 2 bases, and 5 bases stayed unmatched. The CDR3 covers 16 residues. CDR1 is SGHVS and CDR2 is FNYEAQ in the germline V gene. For the CDR3, the DNA is TGTGCCAGCAGCTTAGGGACCGGGACAGGGGCCTACGAGCAGTACTTC. This encodes CASSLGTGTGAYEQYF.

This clonotype was counted at least ten times. The chain uses TRBV6-5 and TRBJ1-1; D uncertain. The CDR3 has 14 amino acids. Trimming stripped 0 bases from V and 5 bases from J, with 10 bases between. CDR1 MNHEY and CDR2 SVGAGI come from the germline V gene. The CDR3 loop reads CASSYSHGRTEAFF. The DNA for the CDR3 is TGTGCCAGCAGTTACTCCCACGGGCGGACTGAAGCTTTCTTT.

The chain is built from TRBV10-3 and TRBJ1-5, with D maybe TRBD1 (5 bases). V was clipped by 10 bases and J by 0 bases, with 22 bases between them. The germline gives CDR1 ENHRY, CDR2 SYGVKD. The CDR3 contains 17 residues. The CDR3 bases are TGTGCCACCCGTCCCCGGGGGACGGCTTATAGCAATCAGCCCCAGCATTTT. Amino acids: CATRPRGTAYSNQPQHF.

This clonotype showed up many times. This chain joins TRBV12-3 or TRBV12-4 and TRBJ2-2; D call uncertain. The CDR3 extends over 13 amino acids. V was clipped by 6 bases and J by 7 bases, with 12 bases between them. The CDR3 reads CASSPSLVGELFF. For the CDR3, the DNA is TGTGCCAGCAGCCCTTCGCTTGTCGGGGAGCTGTTTTTT.

This clonotype has at least ten counts. The chain employs TRBV6-2 or TRBV6-3 and TRBJ2-1; a possible D gene is TRBD2 (5 bases). V lost 1 base, J lost 7 bases, and 11 bases lay in between. The germline gives CDR1 MNHEY, CDR2 SVGEGT. The CDR3 contains 14 residues. CDR3 DNA sequence: TGTGCCAGCAGTTACTGGAATAGCGAAAATGAGCAGTTCTTC. Amino acids: CASSYWNSENEQFF.

The chain links TRBV11-2 to TRBJ2-7, with a possible D match to TRBD2 (5 bases). V dropped 3 bases and J dropped 3 bases, with 12 bases sitting between them. From germline, CDR1 is SGHAT and CDR2 FQNNGV. The CDR3 extends over 14 amino acids. The CDR3 spells CASSFGGPFYEQYF. The DNA of the CDR3 is TGTGCCAGCAGCTTTGGAGGCCCTTTCTACGAGCAGTACTTC.

This clonotype was recorded at least ten times. The chain carries TRBV10-3 and TRBJ2-7; 11 positions agree with TRBD1. The CDR3 runs 14 residues. Trimming at V came to 6 bases and at J to 3 bases, leaving 4 bases not matched to a gene. Per the germline V gene, CDR1 is ENHRY and CDR2 is SYGVKD. CDR3 loop: CAISGQGADYEQYF. CDR3 coding DNA: TGTGCCATCAGCGGACAGGGGGCCGACTACGAGCAGTACTTC.

This clonotype was recorded many times. The chain is built from TRBV11-2 and TRBJ1-1, with D possibly being TRBD1 (5 bases). This CDR3 comprises 14 residues. Deletions cut 4 bases from V and 10 bases from J, with 19 bases between. Germline V gene data show CDR1 as SGHAT and CDR2 as FQNNGV. The CDR3 DNA sequence: TGTGCCAGCAGCTCCGAAGCGGGGGGGAGAGGAGCTTTCTTT. This encodes CASSSEAGGRGAFF.